This T cell receptor (beta chain) was sequenced during a study of OX40 agonist ivuxolimab in advanced cancers. Looking at the study overall: A mean age of around 66 years, range roughly 23 to 85, was recorded, and around 85% were male.

Clones were read by immunoSEQ multiplex PCR, and TCRdb kept only the in-frame ones, dropping some. The repertoire holds tens of thousands of clones, with 70% to 90% as singletons. Autoimmune disease history or systemic immunosuppression disqualified patients. Germline assignment: CDR1 LNHDA and CDR2 SQIVND (reference sequence). This CDR3 region has 14 residues. Trimming pared 5 bases from V and 2 bases from J, leaving 13 bases between. The J gene is TRBJ2-7, the V gene TRBV19; D is possibly TRBD2 (5 bases). The sequencing here drew on CD4+ or CD8+ T cells sorted from blood, taken in a trial of the OX40 agonist ivuxolimab. The source is an adult with an advanced solid tumor such as melanoma, head and neck, liver or kidney cancer. CDR3 sequence reads: CASSPGLYAYEQYF. CDR3 bases: TGTGCCAGTAGTCCAGGACTTTATGCCTACGAGCAGTACTTC. The variable domain in full, with the rest retrieved from reference TRBV19 and TRBJ2-7, is DGGITQSPKYLFRKEGQNVTLSCEQNLNHDAMYWYRQDPGQGLRLIYYSQIVNDFQKGDIAEGYSVSREKKESFPLTVTSAQKNPTAFYLCASSPGLYAYEQYFGPGTRLTVT.